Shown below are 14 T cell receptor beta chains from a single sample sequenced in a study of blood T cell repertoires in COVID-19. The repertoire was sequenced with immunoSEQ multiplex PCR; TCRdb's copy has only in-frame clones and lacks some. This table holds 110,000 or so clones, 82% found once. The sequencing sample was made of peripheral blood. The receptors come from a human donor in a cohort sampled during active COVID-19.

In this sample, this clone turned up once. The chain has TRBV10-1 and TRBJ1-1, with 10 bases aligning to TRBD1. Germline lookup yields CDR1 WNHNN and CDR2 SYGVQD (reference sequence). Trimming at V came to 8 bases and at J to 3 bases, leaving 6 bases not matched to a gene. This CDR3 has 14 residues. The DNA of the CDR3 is TGCGCCAGCCGACGGGGACAGGGGCACACTGAAGCTTTCTTT. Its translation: CASRRGQGHTEAFF.

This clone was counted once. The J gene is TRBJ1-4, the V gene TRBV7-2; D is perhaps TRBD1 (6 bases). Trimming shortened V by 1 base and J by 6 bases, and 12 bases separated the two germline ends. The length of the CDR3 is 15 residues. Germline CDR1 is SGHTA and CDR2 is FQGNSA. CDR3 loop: CASSLGLGADEKLFF. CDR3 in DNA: TGTGCCAGCAGCTTAGGTCTGGGGGCGGATGAAAAACTGTTTTTT.

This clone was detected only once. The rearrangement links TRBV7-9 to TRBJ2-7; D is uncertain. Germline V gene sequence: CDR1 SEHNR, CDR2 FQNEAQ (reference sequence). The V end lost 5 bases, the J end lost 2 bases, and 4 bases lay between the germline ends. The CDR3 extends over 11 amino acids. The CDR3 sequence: CASSQAYEQYF. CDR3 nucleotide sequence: TGTGCCAGCAGCCAGGCCTACGAGCAGTACTTC.

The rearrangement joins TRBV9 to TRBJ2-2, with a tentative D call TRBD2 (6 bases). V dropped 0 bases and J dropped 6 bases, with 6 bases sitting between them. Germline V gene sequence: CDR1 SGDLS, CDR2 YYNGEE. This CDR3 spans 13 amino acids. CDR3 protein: CASSVGGAGELFF. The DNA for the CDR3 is TGTGCCAGCAGCGTAGGGGGGGCCGGGGAGCTGTTTTTT.

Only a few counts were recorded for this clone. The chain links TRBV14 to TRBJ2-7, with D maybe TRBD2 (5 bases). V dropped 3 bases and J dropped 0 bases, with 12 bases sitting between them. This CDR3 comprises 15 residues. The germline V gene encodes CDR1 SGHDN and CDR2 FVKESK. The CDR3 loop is CASSHGSQSSYEQYF. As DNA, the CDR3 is TGTGCCAGCAGCCATGGGAGCCAGAGCTCCTACGAGCAGTACTTC.

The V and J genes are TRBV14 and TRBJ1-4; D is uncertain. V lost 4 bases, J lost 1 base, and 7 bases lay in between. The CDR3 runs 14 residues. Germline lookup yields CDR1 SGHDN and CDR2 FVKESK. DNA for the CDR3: TGTGCCAGCAGCCGTCCGGGAACTAATGAAAAACTGTTTTTT. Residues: CASSRPGTNEKLFF.

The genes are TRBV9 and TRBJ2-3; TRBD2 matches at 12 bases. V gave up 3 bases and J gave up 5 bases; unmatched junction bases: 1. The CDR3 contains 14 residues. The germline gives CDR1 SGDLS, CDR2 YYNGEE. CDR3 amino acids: CASSATSGGDTQYF. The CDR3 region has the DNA TGTGCCAGCAGCGCGACTAGCGGGGGAGATACGCAGTATTTT.

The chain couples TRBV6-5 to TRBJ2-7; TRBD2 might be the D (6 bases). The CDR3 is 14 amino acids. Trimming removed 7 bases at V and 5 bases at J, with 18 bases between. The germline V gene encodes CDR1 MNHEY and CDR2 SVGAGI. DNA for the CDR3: TGTGCCAGCAAAGCGATCCTGGGAGGCGACGAGCAGTACTTC. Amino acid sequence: CASKAILGGDEQYF.

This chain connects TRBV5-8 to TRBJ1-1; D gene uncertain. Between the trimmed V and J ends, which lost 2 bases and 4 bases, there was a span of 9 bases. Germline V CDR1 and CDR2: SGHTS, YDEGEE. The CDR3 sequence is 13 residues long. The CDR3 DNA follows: TGTGCCAGCAGCTTCGGTCGGAGCACTGAAGCTTTCTTT. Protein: CASSFGRSTEAFF.

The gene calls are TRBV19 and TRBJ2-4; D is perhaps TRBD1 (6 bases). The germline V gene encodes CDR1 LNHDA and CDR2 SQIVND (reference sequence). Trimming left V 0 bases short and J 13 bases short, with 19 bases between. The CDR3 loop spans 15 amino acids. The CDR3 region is CASSIEIGGHGMQYF. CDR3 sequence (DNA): TGTGCCAGTAGTATAGAGATTGGGGGACACGGGATGCAGTACTTC.

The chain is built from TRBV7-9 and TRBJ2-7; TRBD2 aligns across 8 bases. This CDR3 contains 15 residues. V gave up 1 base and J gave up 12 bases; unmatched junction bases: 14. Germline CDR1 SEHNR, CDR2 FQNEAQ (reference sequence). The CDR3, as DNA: TGTGCCAGCAGCTTAGAAGCTAGCGGGCTTCTCCGGCGGTACTTC. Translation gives CASSLEASGLLRRYF.

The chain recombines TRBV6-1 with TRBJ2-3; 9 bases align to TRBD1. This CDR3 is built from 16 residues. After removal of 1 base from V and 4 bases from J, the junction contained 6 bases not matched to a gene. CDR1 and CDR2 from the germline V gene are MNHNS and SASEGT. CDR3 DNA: TGTGCCAGCAGTGAAGAACTACAGGGGGCCGCAGATACGCAGTATTTT. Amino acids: CASSEELQGAADTQYF.

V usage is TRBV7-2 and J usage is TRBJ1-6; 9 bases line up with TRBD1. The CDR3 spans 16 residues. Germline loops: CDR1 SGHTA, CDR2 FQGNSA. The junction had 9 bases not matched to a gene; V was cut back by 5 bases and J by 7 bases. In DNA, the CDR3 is TGTGCCAGCAGCCCCCCGACAGGGGGGAAGAATTCACCCCTCCACTTT. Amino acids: CASSPPTGGKNSPLHF.

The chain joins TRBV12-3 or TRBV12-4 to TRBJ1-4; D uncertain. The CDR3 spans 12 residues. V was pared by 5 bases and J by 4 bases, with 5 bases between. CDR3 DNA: TGTGCCAGCAGTCCCAGTAATGAAAAACTGTTTTTT. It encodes CASSPSNEKLFF.